One sample yielded the 28 T cell receptor beta chains listed below, sequenced in a study of blood T cell repertoires in COVID-19. Sequencing used immunoSEQ multiplex PCR; TCRdb keeps in-frame clones, though not all of them. The sample contains 200,000 to 300,000 clones, 75% to 95% of which appear only once. Sequenced material: peripheral blood. The origin of the receptors is a person aged 18 to 35 with COVID-19, enrolled during active disease.

The chain has TRBV5-6 and TRBJ2-1; 12 bases line up with TRBD2. Germline lookup yields CDR1 SGHDT and CDR2 YYEEEE. This CDR3 comprises 16 residues. J was trimmed by 4 bases and V by 4 bases; bases with no gene match: 6. As DNA, the CDR3 is TGTGCCAGCAGCATCACGACTAGCGGGAGTTACAATGAGCAGTTCTTC. Protein sequence: CASSITTSGSYNEQFF.

Comments on this clone: The junction does not match germline at one end; this may be a read error. The gene calls are TRBV10-3 and TRBJ2-2; D unresolved. Germline CDR1 ENHRY, CDR2 SYGVKD. This CDR3 comprises 12 residues. CDR3 amino acids: CAITERTGELFF. The DNA of the CDR3 is TGTGCCATCACTGAGCGTACCGGGGAGCTGTTTTTT.

Of note for this clone: The sample holds other DNA sequences that translate to the same CDR3. The V gene is TRBV5-6, the J gene TRBJ2-1, with D possibly matching TRBD1 (5 bases). Germline V CDR1 and CDR2: SGHDT, YYEEEE. The V gene lost 0 bases and the J gene lost 0 bases, with 7 bases spanning the gap. The length of the CDR3 is 15 residues. CDR3 sequence (DNA): TGTGCCAGCAGCTTGGGGGGCCTCTCCTACAATGAGCAGTTCTTC. It encodes CASSLGGLSYNEQFF.

This clone was counted only a few times. The V and J genes are TRBV7-9 and TRBJ2-7; a weak D match, TRBD2 (6 bases). This CDR3 region has 16 residues. Germline-derived CDR1 and CDR2 are SEHNR and FQNEAQ (reference sequence). The germline V and J ends were trimmed by 4 bases and 1 base, with 17 bases remaining between them. Here the CDR3 DNA reads TGTGCCAGCAGCTCGGCGGGGAGCGTGAGATCCTACGAGCAGTACTTC. It specifies CASSSAGSVRSYEQYF. Full variable domain (rest looked up from reference TRBV7-9 and TRBJ2-7): DTGVSQNPRHKITKRGQNVTFRCDPISEHNRLYWYRQTLGQGPEFLTYFQNEAQLEKSRLLSDRFSAERPKGSFSTLEIQRTEQGDSAMYLCASSSAGSVRSYEQYFGPGTRLTVT.

The rearrangement links TRBV9 to TRBJ2-1; 12 nucleotides match TRBD2. J gave up 2 bases and V 3 bases, and 3 bases lay outside the gene matches. The V gene's germline CDR1 is SGDLS and CDR2 YYNGEE. The CDR3 has 16 residues. This CDR3 is CASSAASGRAYNEQFF. The CDR3 coding sequence is TGTGCCAGCAGCGCCGCTAGCGGGAGGGCCTACAATGAGCAGTTCTTC. Together with reference TRBV9 and TRBJ2-1, the CDR3 gives the full variable domain: DSGVTQTPKHLITATGQRVTLRCSPRSGDLSVYWYQQSLDQGLQFLIQYYNGEERAKGNILERFSAQQFPDLHSELNLSSLELGDSALYFCASSAASGRAYNEQFFGPGTRLTVL.

V gene TRBV5-6 combines with J gene TRBJ2-1; D may be TRBD2 (5 bases). The CDR3 sequence is 15 residues long. Germline CDR1 reads SGHDT; CDR2 reads YYEEEE. V was pared by 4 bases and J by 5 bases, with 16 bases between. CDR3 DNA sequence: TGTGCCAGCAGCCTGGGCTACGGGATCAACAATGAGCAGTTCTTC. Translating it yields CASSLGYGINNEQFF.

This chain connects TRBV11-3 to TRBJ2-2; D unresolved. CDR1 SGHNT and CDR2 YENEEA come from the germline V gene. Trimming removed 3 bases from V and 1 base from J, with 6 bases in between. CDR3 length equals 14 residues. CDR3 protein: CASSLKRNTGELFF. In DNA form, the CDR3 reads TGTGCCAGCAGCTTGAAGAGGAACACCGGGGAGCTGTTTTTT.

The chain combines TRBV28 with TRBJ2-1; 8 positions match TRBD2. The CDR3 loop spans 17 amino acids. V trimming: 6 bases; J trimming: 7 bases; junction bases outside the gene matches: 17. Germline loops: CDR1 MDHEN, CDR2 SYDVKM. CDR3 DNA sequence: TGTGCCAGCAGCTCCCCGGGCGGTAGCGGGGATGGTAATGAGCAGTTCTTC. This codes for CASSSPGGSGDGNEQFF. Full variable domain (outside the CDR3, taken from reference TRBV28 and TRBJ2-1): DVKVTQSSRYLVKRTGEKVFLECVQDMDHENMFWYRQDPGLGLRLIYFSYDVKMKEKGDIPEGYSVSREKKERFSLILESASTNQTSMYLCASSSPGGSGDGNEQFFGPGTRLTVL.

J is TRBJ2-7 and V is TRBV28; D perhaps matches TRBD1 (6 bases). The CDR3 is made up of 13 amino acids. Deletions cut 6 bases from V and 6 bases from J, with 15 bases between. The germline gives CDR1 MDHEN, CDR2 SYDVKM. CDR3 nucleotides: TGTGCCAGCAGCCAGATACAGGGTGCCGAGCAGTACTTC. Its translation: CASSQIQGAEQYF.

The rearrangement joins TRBV6-5 to TRBJ1-4; D ambiguous. Trimming removed 5 bases from V and 10 bases from J, with 17 bases in between. Germline lookup yields CDR1 MNHEY and CDR2 SVGAGI. The CDR3 sequence is 14 residues long. CDR3 loop: CASSPTEILGKLFF. DNA for the CDR3: TGTGCCAGCAGTCCGACGGAGATACTGGGAAAACTGTTTTTT.

The chain combines TRBV19 with TRBJ1-2, with TRBD1 identical over 7 bases. The ends lost 5 bases at V and 5 bases at J; junction bases unmatched: 8. CDR1 is LNHDA and CDR2 is SQIVND in the germline V gene (reference sequence). This CDR3 comprises 14 residues. This CDR3 reads CASSPGTDSYGYTF. In nucleotides, the CDR3 is TGTGCCAGTAGTCCCGGGACAGATTCGTATGGCTACACCTTC.

The J gene is TRBJ2-5, the V gene TRBV4-1, with a tentative D call TRBD2 (6 bases). The V gene lost 2 bases and the J gene lost 0 bases, with 10 bases spanning the gap. This CDR3 spans 15 amino acids. CDR1 is MGHRA, CDR2 YSYEKL, per germline. The CDR3 nucleotides are TGCGCCAGCAGCCAAACCACTAGCAACCAAGAGACCCAGTACTTC. Protein sequence: CASSQTTSNQETQYF.

This chain links TRBV5-6 with TRBJ1-5; D is uncertain. Germline lookup yields CDR1 SGHDT and CDR2 YYEEEE. The CDR3 consists of 15 residues. Trimming removed 1 base at V and 3 bases at J, with 11 bases between. CDR3 amino acids: CASSLSWAPNQPQHF. The CDR3 DNA sequence: TGTGCCAGCAGCTTGAGCTGGGCCCCCAATCAGCCCCAGCATTTT.

This clone was seen only once. The V and J genes are TRBV5-1 and TRBJ2-3, with 8 bases that match TRBD2. CDR1 and CDR2 (germline): SGHRS, YFSETQ. The ends lost 4 bases at V and 0 bases at J; junction bases unmatched: 16. This CDR3 region has 19 residues. This chain's CDR3 is CASSRTGGLDILSTDTQYF. The CDR3 bases are TGCGCCAGCAGCCGGACGGGGGGACTAGACATCCTTAGCACAGATACGCAGTATTTT.

As DNA, the CDR3 is TGCAGCGTTGTAGCGACCTCTGGAAACACCATATATTTT. Its translation is CSVVATSGNTIYF. The chain links TRBV29-1 to TRBJ1-3; no clear D gene. CDR3 size: 13 residues. The V end lost 4 bases, the J end lost 0 bases, and 7 bases lay between the germline ends. CDR1 is SQVTM and CDR2 is ANQGSEA in the germline V gene.

The CDR3 is CASSSGTGLGFYGYTF. CDR3 bases: TGTGCCAGCAGTTCCGGGACAGGGTTAGGATTTTATGGCTACACCTTC. V and J are TRBV2 and TRBJ1-2; 9 bases match TRBD1. There are 16 residues in the CDR3. Germline loops: CDR1 SNHLY, CDR2 FYNNEI. J gave up 5 bases and V 5 bases, and 12 bases lay outside the gene matches.

The J gene is TRBJ2-5, the V gene TRBV29-1, with D maybe TRBD2 (5 bases). The CDR3 runs 13 residues. Germline V gene lookup returns CDR1 SQVTM and CDR2 ANQGSEA. V was shortened by 3 bases and J by 5 bases, with 13 bases between the two germline ends. Here the CDR3 reads CSVDSGWRETQYF. CDR3 bases: TGCAGCGTTGATTCGGGGTGGAGGGAGACCCAGTACTTC.

J is TRBJ1-2 and V is TRBV7-9; D is undetermined. The germline gives CDR1 SEHNR, CDR2 FQNEAQ (reference sequence). Trimming cost V 7 bases and J 4 bases, with 10 bases left between them. The CDR3 loop spans 12 amino acids. The CDR3, as DNA: TGTGCCAGCAAAGGACTTGGCTATGGCTACACCTTC. It is translated as CASKGLGYGYTF.

The gene calls are TRBV9 and TRBJ1-5, with a weak D call TRBD1 (6 bases). This CDR3 is built from 15 residues. The germline gives CDR1 SGDLS, CDR2 YYNGEE. V was clipped by 0 bases and J by 0 bases, with 7 bases between them. The CDR3 spells CASSVGQDSNQPQHF. CDR3 nucleotides: TGTGCCAGCAGCGTAGGACAGGATAGCAATCAGCCCCAGCATTTT.

This chain connects TRBV9 to TRBJ2-1, with 7 nucleotides matching TRBD2. The CDR3 loop spans 16 amino acids. Looked up from germline, CDR1 is SGDLS and CDR2 is YYNGEE. J was trimmed by 6 bases and V by 0 bases; bases with no gene match: 9. The CDR3: CASSVEEGGPSNEQFF. The CDR3 nucleotides are TGTGCCAGCAGCGTAGAAGAGGGAGGGCCATCCAATGAGCAGTTCTTC.

J is TRBJ1-2 and V is TRBV2; D may be TRBD1 (5 bases). The CDR3 runs to 15 residues. In germline, CDR1 is SNHLY, CDR2 FYNNEI. The ends were cut back, 7 bases at V and 2 bases at J, with 17 bases in the middle. CDR3 sequence (DNA): TGTGCCAGCACTACCCCCGTGGGGGGAAACTATGGCTACACCTTC. Translation: CASTTPVGGNYGYTF. The full variable domain, rest sourced from reference TRBV2 and TRBJ1-2, is EPEVTQTPSHQVTQMGQEVILRCVPISNHLYFYWYRQILGQKVEFLVSFYNNEISEKSEIFDDQFSVERPDGSNFTLKIRSTKLEDSAMYFCASTTPVGGNYGYTFGSGTRLTVV.

This rearrangement joins TRBV19 to TRBJ2-1, with TRBD2 matching 10 bases. Germline lookup yields CDR1 LNHDA and CDR2 SQIVND (reference sequence). The J segment lost 6 bases and the V segment lost 7 bases, leaving 3 bases of the junction unmatched. The CDR3 has 13 amino acids. The CDR3 loop reads CASTVAGGNEQFF. The DNA for the CDR3 is TGTGCCAGTACCGTAGCGGGAGGCAATGAGCAGTTCTTC.

J is TRBJ2-1 and V is TRBV5-1, with D maybe TRBD2 (5 bases). CDR1 and CDR2 (germline): SGHRS, YFSETQ. The CDR3 is made up of 15 amino acids. V lost 2 bases to trimming and J lost 5 bases, with 14 bases between them. CDR3 region: CASSFLSGADNEQFF. CDR3 nucleotides: TGCGCCAGCAGCTTCCTCAGCGGTGCGGACAATGAGCAGTTCTTC.

The CDR3 loop reads CASSLGGTAANEKLFF. CDR3 in DNA: TGTGCCAGCAGCTTGGGGGGGACAGCGGCCAATGAAAAACTGTTTTTT. The J gene is TRBJ1-4, the V gene TRBV5-5; TRBD1 matches at 7 bases. V was clipped by 0 bases and J by 5 bases; unmatched bases: 7. This CDR3 is 16 amino acids long. Per germline, CDR1 SGHKS and CDR2 YYEKEE (reference sequence). Based on the CDR3 plus reference TRBV5-5 and TRBJ1-4, the full variable domain is DAGVTQSPTHLIKTRGQQVTLRCSPISGHKSVSWYQQVLGQGPQFIFQYYEKEERGRGNFPDRFSARQFPNYSSELNVNALLLGDSALYLCASSLGGTAANEKLFFGSGTQLSVL.

The CDR3 sequence: CATSRDFNLRNEQFF. The CDR3 DNA reads as TGTGCCACCAGCAGAGATTTCAACTTGCGTAATGAGCAGTTCTTC. The chain combines TRBV15 with TRBJ2-1; D gene unclear. V was pared by 0 bases and J by 7 bases, with 13 bases between. The CDR3 has 15 amino acids. CDR1 is LNHNV, CDR2 YYDKDF, per germline (reference sequence).

The chain joins TRBV4-2 to TRBJ2-7, with TRBD2 identical over 11 bases. CDR3 size: 16 residues. Germline-derived CDR1 and CDR2 are LGHNA and YNFKEQ. V was clipped by 0 bases and J by 4 bases; unmatched bases: 5. The CDR3 coding sequence is TGTGCCAGCAGCCAAGAACCCGGACTAGCGGGTTACGAGCAGTACTTC. Protein sequence: CASSQEPGLAGYEQYF.

This chain connects TRBV27 to TRBJ1-5, with TRBD1 matching over 9 bases. The germline V gene has CDR1 MNHEY and CDR2 SMNVEV (reference sequence). CDR3 size: 17 residues. V shed 2 bases, J shed 0 bases, and the junction held 5 bases outside the gene matches. The CDR3 DNA reads as TGTGCCAGCAGTTTAGTTGCGACAGGGGGTAGCAATCAGCCCCAGCATTTT. Protein sequence: CASSLVATGGSNQPQHF.

The chain has TRBV11-1 and TRBJ2-7; weak D call: TRBD1 (8 bases). This CDR3 region has 16 residues. The germline V gene has CDR1 SGHAT and CDR2 FQDESV (reference sequence). Between the trimmed V and J ends, which lost 0 bases and 4 bases, there was a span of 16 bases. The DNA of the CDR3 is TGTGCCAGCAGCTTAGCAGCGGGACAGGTGGGTTACGAGCAGTACTTC. As protein: CASSLAAGQVGYEQYF.